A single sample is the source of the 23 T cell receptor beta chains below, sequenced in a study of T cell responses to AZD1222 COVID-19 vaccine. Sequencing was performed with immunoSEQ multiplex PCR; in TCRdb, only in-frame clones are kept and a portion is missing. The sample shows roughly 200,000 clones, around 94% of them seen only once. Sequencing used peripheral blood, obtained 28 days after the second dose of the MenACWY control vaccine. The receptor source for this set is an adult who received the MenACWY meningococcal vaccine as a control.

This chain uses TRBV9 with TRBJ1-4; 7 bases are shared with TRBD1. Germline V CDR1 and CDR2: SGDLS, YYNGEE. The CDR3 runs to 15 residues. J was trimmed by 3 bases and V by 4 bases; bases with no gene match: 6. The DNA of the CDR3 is TGTGCCAGCAGCCTTGACGGGACAGCTAATGAAAAACTGTTTTTT. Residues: CASSLDGTANEKLFF.

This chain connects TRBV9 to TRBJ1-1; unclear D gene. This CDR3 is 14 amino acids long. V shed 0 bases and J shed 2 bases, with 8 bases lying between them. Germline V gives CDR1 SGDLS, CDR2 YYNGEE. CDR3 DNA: TGTGCCAGCAGCGTAGACGGCATTAACACTGAAGCTTTCTTT. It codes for CASSVDGINTEAFF.

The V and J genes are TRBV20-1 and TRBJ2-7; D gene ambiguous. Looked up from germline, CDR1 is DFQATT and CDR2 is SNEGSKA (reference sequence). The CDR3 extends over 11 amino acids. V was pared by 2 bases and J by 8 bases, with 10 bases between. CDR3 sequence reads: CSARSPGQQYF. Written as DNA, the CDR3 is TGCAGTGCTAGATCCCCGGGTCAGCAGTACTTC.

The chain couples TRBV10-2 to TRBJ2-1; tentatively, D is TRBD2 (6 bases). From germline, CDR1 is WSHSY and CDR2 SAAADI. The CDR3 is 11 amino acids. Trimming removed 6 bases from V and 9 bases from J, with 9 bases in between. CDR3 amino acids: CASSAGGEQFF. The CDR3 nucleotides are TGCGCCAGCAGCGCCGGGGGTGAGCAGTTCTTC.

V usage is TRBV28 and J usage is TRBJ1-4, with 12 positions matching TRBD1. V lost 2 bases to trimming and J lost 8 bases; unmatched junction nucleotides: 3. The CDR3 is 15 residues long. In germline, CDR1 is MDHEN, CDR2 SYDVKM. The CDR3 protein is CASSLPGQGAEKLFF. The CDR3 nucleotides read TGTGCCAGCAGTTTACCGGGACAGGGGGCGGAAAAACTGTTTTTT. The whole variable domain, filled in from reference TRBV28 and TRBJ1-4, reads DVKVTQSSRYLVKRTGEKVFLECVQDMDHENMFWYRQDPGLGLRLIYFSYDVKMKEKGDIPEGYSVSREKKERFSLILESASTNQTSMYLCASSLPGQGAEKLFFGSGTQLSVL.

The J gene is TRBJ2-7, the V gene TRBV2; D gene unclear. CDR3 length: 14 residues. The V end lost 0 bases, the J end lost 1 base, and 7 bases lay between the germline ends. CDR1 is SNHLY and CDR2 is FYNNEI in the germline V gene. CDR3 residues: CASSEAIQSYEQYF. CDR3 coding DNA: TGTGCCAGCAGTGAAGCGATTCAGTCCTACGAGCAGTACTTC. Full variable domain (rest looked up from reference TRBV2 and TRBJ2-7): EPEVTQTPSHQVTQMGQEVILRCVPISNHLYFYWYRQILGQKVEFLVSFYNNEISEKSEIFDDQFSVERPDGSNFTLKIRSTKLEDSAMYFCASSEAIQSYEQYFGPGTRLTVT.

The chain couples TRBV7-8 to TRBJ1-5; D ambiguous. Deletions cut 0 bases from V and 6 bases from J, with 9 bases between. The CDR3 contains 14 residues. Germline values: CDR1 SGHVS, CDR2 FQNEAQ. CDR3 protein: CASSLALAGQPQHF. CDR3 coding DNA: TGTGCCAGCAGCTTAGCTCTGGCAGGTCAGCCCCAGCATTTT.

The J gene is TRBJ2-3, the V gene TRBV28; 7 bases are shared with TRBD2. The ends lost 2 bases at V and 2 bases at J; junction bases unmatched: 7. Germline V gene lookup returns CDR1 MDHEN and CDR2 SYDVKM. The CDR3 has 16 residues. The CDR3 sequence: CASSLIGAGSTDTQYF. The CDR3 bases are TGTGCCAGCAGTTTAATCGGAGCGGGGTCCACAGATACGCAGTATTTT.

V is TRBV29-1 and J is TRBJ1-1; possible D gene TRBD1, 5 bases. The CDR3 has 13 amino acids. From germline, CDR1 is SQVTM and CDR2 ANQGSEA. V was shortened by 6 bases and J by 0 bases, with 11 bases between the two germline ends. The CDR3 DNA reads TGCAGCGTCGGGACGGTGTTGAACACTGAAGCTTTCTTT. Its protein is CSVGTVLNTEAFF.

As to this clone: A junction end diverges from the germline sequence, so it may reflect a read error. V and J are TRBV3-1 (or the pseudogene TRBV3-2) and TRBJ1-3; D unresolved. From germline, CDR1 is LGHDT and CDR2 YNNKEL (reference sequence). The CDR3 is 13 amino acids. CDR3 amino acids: CASSQVSGSTIYF. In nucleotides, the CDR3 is TGTGCCAGCAGCCAAGTTTCCGGAAGCACCATATATTTT.

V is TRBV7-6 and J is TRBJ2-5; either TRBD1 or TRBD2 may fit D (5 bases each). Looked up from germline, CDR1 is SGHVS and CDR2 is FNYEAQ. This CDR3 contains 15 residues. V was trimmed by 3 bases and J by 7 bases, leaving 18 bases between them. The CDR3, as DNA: TGTGCCAGCAGCTTGGGACGGGGAGACCTGGGGACCCAGTACTTC. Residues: CASSLGRGDLGTQYF.

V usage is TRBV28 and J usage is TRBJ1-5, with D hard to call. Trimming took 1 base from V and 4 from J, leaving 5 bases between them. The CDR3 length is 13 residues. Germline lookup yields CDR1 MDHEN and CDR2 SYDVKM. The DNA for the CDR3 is TGTGCCAGCAGTTTATCGGAGAATCAGCCCCAGCATTTT. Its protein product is CASSLSENQPQHF.

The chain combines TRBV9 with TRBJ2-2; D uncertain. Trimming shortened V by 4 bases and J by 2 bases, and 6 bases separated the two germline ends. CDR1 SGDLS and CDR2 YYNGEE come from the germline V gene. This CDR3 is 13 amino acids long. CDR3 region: CASSTHNTGELFF. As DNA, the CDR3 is TGTGCCAGCAGCACCCACAACACCGGGGAGCTGTTTTTT. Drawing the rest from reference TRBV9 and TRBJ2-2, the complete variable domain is DSGVTQTPKHLITATGQRVTLRCSPRSGDLSVYWYQQSLDQGLQFLIQYYNGEERAKGNILERFSAQQFPDLHSELNLSSLELGDSALYFCASSTHNTGELFFGEGSRLTVL.

CDR3 in amino acids: CASSYAPGTEAFF. The CDR3 DNA reads TGTGCCAGCAGCTATGCGCCTGGGACTGAAGCTTTCTTT. The V and J genes are TRBV7-6 and TRBJ1-1; D unclear. CDR1 and CDR2 (germline): SGHVS, FNYEAQ. Trimming removed 4 bases from V and 5 bases from J, with 11 bases in between. The CDR3 consists of 13 residues.

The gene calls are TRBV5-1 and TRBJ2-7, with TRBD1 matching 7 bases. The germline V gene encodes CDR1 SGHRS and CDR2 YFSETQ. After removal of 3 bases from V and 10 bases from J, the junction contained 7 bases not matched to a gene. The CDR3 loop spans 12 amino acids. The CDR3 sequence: CASSSEDRKQYF. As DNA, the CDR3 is TGCGCCAGCAGCTCAGAGGACAGGAAACAGTACTTC.

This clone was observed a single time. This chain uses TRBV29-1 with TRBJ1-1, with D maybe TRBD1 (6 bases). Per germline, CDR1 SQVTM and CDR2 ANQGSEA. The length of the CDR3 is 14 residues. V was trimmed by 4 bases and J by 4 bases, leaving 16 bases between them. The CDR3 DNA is TGCAGCGTTGGACAGGAGCCCGGGGGCACTGAAGCTTTCTTT. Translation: CSVGQEPGGTEAFF. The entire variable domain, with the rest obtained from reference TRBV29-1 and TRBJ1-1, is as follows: SAVISQKPSRDICQRGTSLTIQCQVDSQVTMMFWYRQQPGQSLTLIATANQGSEATYESGFVIDKFPISRPNLTFSTLTVSNMSPEDSSIYLCSVGQEPGGTEAFFGQGTRLTVV.

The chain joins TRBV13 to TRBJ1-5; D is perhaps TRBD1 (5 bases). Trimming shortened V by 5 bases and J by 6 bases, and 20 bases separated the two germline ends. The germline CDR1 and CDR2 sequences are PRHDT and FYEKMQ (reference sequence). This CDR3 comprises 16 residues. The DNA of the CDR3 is TGTGCCAGCAGCCCCCAGTTGCGGGGGGTTGTTCAGCCCCAGCATTTT. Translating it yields CASSPQLRGVVQPQHF.

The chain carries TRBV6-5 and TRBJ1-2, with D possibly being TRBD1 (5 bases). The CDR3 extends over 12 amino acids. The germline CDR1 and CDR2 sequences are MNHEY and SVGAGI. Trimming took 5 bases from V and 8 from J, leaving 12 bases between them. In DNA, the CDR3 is TGTGCCAGCAGTCAGGGACGAGAGGGCTACACCTTC. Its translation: CASSQGREGYTF.

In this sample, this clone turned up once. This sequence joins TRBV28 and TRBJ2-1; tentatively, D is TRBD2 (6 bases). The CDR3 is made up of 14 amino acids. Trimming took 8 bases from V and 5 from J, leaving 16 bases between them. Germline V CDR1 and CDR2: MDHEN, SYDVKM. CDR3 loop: CASARVSGNNEQFF. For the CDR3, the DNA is TGTGCCAGCGCCCGGGTTAGCGGTAACAATGAGCAGTTCTTC.

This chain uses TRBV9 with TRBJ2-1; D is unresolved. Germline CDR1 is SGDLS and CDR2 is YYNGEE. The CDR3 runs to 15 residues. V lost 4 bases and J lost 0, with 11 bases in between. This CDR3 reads CASSQTINSYNEQFF. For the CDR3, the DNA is TGTGCCAGCAGCCAGACAATTAACTCCTACAATGAGCAGTTCTTC.

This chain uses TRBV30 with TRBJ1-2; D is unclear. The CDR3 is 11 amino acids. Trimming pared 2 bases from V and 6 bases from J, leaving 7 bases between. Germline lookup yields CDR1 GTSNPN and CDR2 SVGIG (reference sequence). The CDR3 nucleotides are TGTGCCTGGAGTCCGGCGGATGGCTACACCTTC. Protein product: CAWSPADGYTF.

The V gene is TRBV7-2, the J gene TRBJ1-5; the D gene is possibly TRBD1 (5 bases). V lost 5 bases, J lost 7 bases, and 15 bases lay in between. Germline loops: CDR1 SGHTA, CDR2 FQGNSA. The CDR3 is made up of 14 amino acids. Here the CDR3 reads CASSQGDAGQPQHF. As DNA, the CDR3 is TGTGCCAGCAGCCAAGGGGACGCGGGCCAGCCCCAGCATTTT. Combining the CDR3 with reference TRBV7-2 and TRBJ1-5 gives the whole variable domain GAGVSQSPSNKVTEKGKDVELRCDPISGHTALYWYRQSLGQGLEFLIYFQGNSAPDKSGLPSDRFSAERTGGSVSTLTIQRTQQEDSAVYLCASSQGDAGQPQHFGDGTRLSIL.

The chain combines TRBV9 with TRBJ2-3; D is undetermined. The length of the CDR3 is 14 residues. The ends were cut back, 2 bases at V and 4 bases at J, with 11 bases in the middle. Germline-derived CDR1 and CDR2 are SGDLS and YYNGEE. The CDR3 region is CASSVGGDPDTQYF. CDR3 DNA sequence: TGTGCCAGCAGCGTCGGTGGAGACCCAGATACGCAGTATTTT. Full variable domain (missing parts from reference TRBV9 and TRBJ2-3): DSGVTQTPKHLITATGQRVTLRCSPRSGDLSVYWYQQSLDQGLQFLIQYYNGEERAKGNILERFSAQQFPDLHSELNLSSLELGDSALYFCASSVGGDPDTQYFGPGTRLTVL.